The present T cell receptor beta chain was sequenced within a study of blood T cells in healthy people across ages. Approximately 10 milliliters was the volume of peripheral blood drawn from each donor. A second PCR, run for roughly 6 to 11 cycles, used a sample-barcoded 5' primer plus a J-beta primer mix. TCRdb itself ran the 5' RACE reads through MiXCR, one entry per CDR3 protein. The sample lists about 930,000 distinct CDR3 sequences, roughly 29% occurring once. This clonotype was seen a handful of times. The CDR3 is 12 amino acids. Trimming stripped 5 bases from V and 4 bases from J, with 8 bases between. CDR1 and CDR2 (germline): SEHNR, FQNEAQ (reference sequence). These data were also reused for a study on T cells of mothers and their children. That study reports: An overlap that was slightly higher, though non-significant, was seen in related mother-child pairs versus unrelated pairs.

This TCR derives from a woman in her thirties or forties in good health. Sequenced sample: blood. The V call is TRBV7-9, the J call TRBJ1-2; D gene ambiguous. Here the CDR3 reads CASSLNPYGYTF. The CDR3 DNA sequence: TGTGCCAGCAGCCTGAACCCCTATGGCTACACCTTC.